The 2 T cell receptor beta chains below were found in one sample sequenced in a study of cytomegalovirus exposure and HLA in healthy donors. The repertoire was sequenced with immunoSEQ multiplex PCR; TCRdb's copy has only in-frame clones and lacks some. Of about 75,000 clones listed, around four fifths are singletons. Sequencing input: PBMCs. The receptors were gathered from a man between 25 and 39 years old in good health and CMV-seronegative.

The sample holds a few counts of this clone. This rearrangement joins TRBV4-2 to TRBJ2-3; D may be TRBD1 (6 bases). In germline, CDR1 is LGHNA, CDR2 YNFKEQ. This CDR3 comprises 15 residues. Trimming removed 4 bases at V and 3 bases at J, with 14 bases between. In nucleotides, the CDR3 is TGTGCCAGCAGCCGATTCAGGGGTTTGACAGATACGCAGTATTTT. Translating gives CASSRFRGLTDTQYF.

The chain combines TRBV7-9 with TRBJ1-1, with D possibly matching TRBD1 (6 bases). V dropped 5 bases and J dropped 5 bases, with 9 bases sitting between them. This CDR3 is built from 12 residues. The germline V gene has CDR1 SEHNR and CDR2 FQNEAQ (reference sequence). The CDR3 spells CASSPDRTEAFF. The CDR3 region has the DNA TGTGCCAGCAGCCCAGACAGGACTGAAGCTTTCTTT.